The text below deals with one T cell receptor beta chain. The sample holds many counts of this clonotype. Its antigen has not been determined. Base quality data are lacking; no much larger clone is found one base away. This specimen belongs to a study of T cells after yellow fever vaccination (dated by TCRdb to between 2018 and 2021). Broadly, across the study: Libraries from fractions with low cell numbers were prepared with the SMART-Seq v4 Ultra Low Input RNA kit. To track T-cell clones before and after primary and booster YFV17D yellow fever vaccination, bulk TCR alpha and beta repertoires were sequenced longitudinally. Two healthy male donors made up the cohort, one aged 18 to 30 years and the other aged 30 to 40 years. Blood was drawn at multiple timepoints before and after primary and secondary immunization, with bulk PBMC replicates and cell subsets isolated. The research as a whole found: After the booster, most clones that had expanded after primary vaccination were detected again (about 97% of CD4 and about 88% of CD8), suggesting broad maintenance of memory. Because abundant contaminating clonotypes from the bulk population could be contained in FACS-sorted repertoires, computational filtering was required. Only a couple of donors were included in the study, so the extent to which the findings can be generalized is limited. A small share of clonotypes was detected in both CD4 and CD8 compartments, with the overlap likely arising from convergent recombination. The secondary T-cell response was found to be weaker but faster than the primary response, with a peak reached on day 5 rather than on day 15.

The treatment or condition label, as the study defines it: live attenuated yellow fever vaccine strain. A standard Ficoll-Paque protocol was used to isolate PBMCs from peripheral blood. CD4 and CD8 T-cell fractions were isolated with Dynabeads CD4 and CD8 positive selection kits. TriZol was used to extract RNA from bulk PBMCs, from CD4 and CD8 fractions, and from dextramer-positive and dextramer-negative fractions. There are 13 amino acids in the CDR3, from cysteine to phenylalanine inclusive. Of all the DNA, just the CDR3 is kept, 39 bases in frame from base 1. From the germline V gene, CDR1 is KGHDR and CDR2 is SFDVKD. V gives up 3 bases and J gives up 2 bases, and the segment between their germline ends measures 5 bases. Synthesis of TCR cDNA relied on 5'RACE template switching, a step that introduced a universal primer site along with unique molecular identifiers. Priming for cDNA synthesis came from both the TCR alpha and TCR beta constant segments. Library amplification involved two PCR steps, and the second step added sample barcodes and sequencing adapters. Sequencing of libraries was performed on Illumina HiSeq 2500 (2x100 bp) or NovaSeq (2x150 bp). In the authors' own workflow: Demultiplexing of reads and collapsing into UMI consensus sequences were performed with MIGEC, and V(D)J alignment was carried out with MiXCR. Using edgeR on replicate PBMC samples, clonotypes were called vaccine-responding if FDR was below 0.01 and the log2 fold change was above 5 up to day 15. Each bulk clonotype received a CD4 or CD8 identity based on whether the sequenced CD4 or CD8 repertoire contained that clonotype at higher abundance. TCRdb reprocessed the public reads (quality trimming at Q25 with fastp, clone calling with MiXCR) and kept in-frame beta chains. CDR3 protein duplicates are merged, each entry listing the most common genes and DNA. The V and J calls come from TCRdb's annotation, not from the publication. The sample table shows about 150,000 distinct CDR3 sequences, and approximately 6% are seen once. Under 3% of the sample comes from the top ten.

This sample comprised CD4+ T cells sorted from PBMCs, obtained on the day of the first yellow fever vaccination. This TCR came from a man younger than 30 who received the YFV17D yellow fever vaccine. The chain uses TRBV24-1 and TRBJ2-3; too little of a D gene remains to name it. The CDR3 reads CATSDPYTDTQYF. The sequence in DNA is TGTGCCACCAGTGATCCCTACACAGATACGCAGTATTTT.